Below are 24 T cell receptor beta chains sequenced from a single sample in a study of early T cells in non-severe SARS-CoV-2 infection. TCRdb analysed the 5' RACE reads with MiXCR anew, one entry per CDR3 protein. Among some 80,000 distinct CDR3 sequences, roughly an eighth were seen once, and the ten largest hold around 1.5%. Sequenced: whole blood. The receptors derive from an adult who was a healthcare worker with PCR-confirmed SARS-CoV-2 infection or an uninfected control (not recorded which).

This clonotype occurred many times. The V and J genes are TRBV10-3 and TRBJ2-1; D gene ambiguous. Germline CDR1 reads ENHRY; CDR2 reads SYGVKD. Trimming shortened V by 8 bases and J by 6 bases, and 17 bases separated the two germline ends. This CDR3 has 14 residues. The CDR3 region has the DNA TGTGCCATCCAAGCGCTAAAGGGTGTCAATGAGCAGTTCTTC. Protein sequence: CAIQALKGVNEQFF.

This clonotype was detected a few times. The chain joins TRBV6-2 or TRBV6-3 to TRBJ2-7; possible D gene TRBD2, 6 bases. The V gene lost 2 bases and the J gene lost 7 bases, with 15 bases spanning the gap. The CDR3 contains 14 residues. Germline lookup yields CDR1 MNHEY and CDR2 SVGEGT. The CDR3 DNA sequence: TGTGCCAGCAGTTACGGGTCAGCGGGTGCGGAGCAGTACTTC. Protein product: CASSYGSAGAEQYF.

This clonotype was seen only a few times. The CDR3 nucleotides are TGTGCCAGCGGCCGGACTAGCGGGGCCTTCAATGAGCAGTTCTTC. The encoded protein is CASGRTSGAFNEQFF. The chain uses TRBV7-2 and TRBJ2-1; 12 bases line up with TRBD2. The J segment lost 6 bases and the V segment lost 8 bases, leaving 8 bases of the junction unmatched. Germline V lookup: CDR1 SGHTA, CDR2 FQGNSA. This CDR3 comprises 15 residues.

This clonotype was seen many times. The chain joins TRBV12-3 or TRBV12-4 to TRBJ2-4, with D perhaps matching TRBD1 (6 bases). CDR3 length: 14 amino acids. With 5 bases removed from V and 1 base from J, the gap between germline ends came to 9 bases. CDR3: CASSPTGAKNIQYF. Written as DNA, the CDR3 is TGTGCCAGCAGTCCAACAGGGGCCAAAAACATTCAGTACTTC.

This clonotype has a count of ten or more. The gene calls are TRBV11-2 and TRBJ2-4, with D perhaps matching TRBD1 (6 bases). The CDR3 has 14 residues. V lost 0 bases and J 4 bases, leaving 7 bases between the germline ends. Per the germline V gene, CDR1 is SGHAT and CDR2 is FQNNGV. Here the CDR3 DNA reads TGTGCCAGCAGCTTAGACAGGGGAAAAAACATTCAGTACTTC. Protein: CASSLDRGKNIQYF.

In regard to this clonotype: This clone may be a read error of a much larger clone one base away. CDR3: CPSSQDPRLYTGELFF. CDR3 nucleotide sequence: TGTCCCAGCAGCCAAGATCCCAGGCTTTACACCGGGGAGCTGTTTTTT. V usage is TRBV14 and J usage is TRBJ2-2; D is uncertain. CDR3 length: 16 amino acids. Looked up from germline, CDR1 is SGHDN and CDR2 is FVKESK.

This clonotype occurred many times. V is TRBV20-1 and J is TRBJ1-4; no clear D. The CDR3 has 12 amino acids. CDR1 is DFQATT and CDR2 is SNEGSKA in the germline V gene (reference sequence). The ends were cut back, 1 base at V and 13 bases at J, with 13 bases in the middle. The CDR3 coding sequence is TGCAGTGCTAGAGCCAGTGAAATTGGACTGTTTTTT. Translation: CSARASEIGLFF.

A few counts support this clonotype. This sequence joins TRBV19 and TRBJ2-2; D might be TRBD1 (5 bases). CDR3 length: 13 amino acids. Germline V gene data show CDR1 as LNHDA and CDR2 as SQIVND (reference sequence). The V gene lost 7 bases and the J gene lost 4 bases, with 10 bases spanning the gap. The DNA for the CDR3 is TGTGCCAGTATGAGGACACCCACCGGGGAGCTGTTTTTT. Translating it yields CASMRTPTGELFF.

The chain carries TRBV6-6 and TRBJ2-7, with D possibly TRBD1 on 7 matching bases. The CDR3 length is 14 residues. The germline CDR1 and CDR2 sequences are MNHNY and SVGAGI (reference sequence). Trimming left V 5 bases short and J 3 bases short, with 14 bases between. CDR3 sequence (DNA): TGTGCCAGCAGTCTATCAGGGGGGCGCTACGAGCAGTACTTC. It codes for CASSLSGGRYEQYF.

This clonotype was picked up many times. This sequence joins TRBV7-8 and TRBJ2-7; a weak D match, TRBD1 (5 bases). Germline CDR1 reads SGHVS; CDR2 reads FQNEAQ. V was cut by 7 bases and J by 5 bases, with 21 bases left in between. The CDR3 runs 15 residues. The CDR3 DNA is TGTGCCAGCACCCTTCAGGGTTCACTGGGGCACGAGCAGTACTTC. Translation gives CASTLQGSLGHEQYF.

This clonotype appeared many times. J is TRBJ1-5 and V is TRBV2, with 10 bases aligning to TRBD1. The CDR3 is made up of 14 amino acids. Germline V gene data show CDR1 as SNHLY and CDR2 as FYNNEI. Trimming took 4 bases from V and 6 from J; bases not matched to a gene: 3. In DNA, the CDR3 is TGTGCCAGCAGTGGACAGGGGGCATCTCAGCCCCAGCATTTT. Protein product: CASSGQGASQPQHF.

The chain links TRBV2 to TRBJ2-1; 7 nucleotides match TRBD1. J lost 9 bases, V lost 6 bases, and 8 bases had no gene match. Germline loops: CDR1 SNHLY, CDR2 FYNNEI. The length of the CDR3 is 13 residues. The CDR3 protein is CASRGQARGEQFF. CDR3 in DNA: TGTGCCAGCAGAGGACAGGCCCGGGGTGAGCAGTTCTTC.

This clonotype was seen only a few times. The chain couples TRBV6-2 or TRBV6-3 to TRBJ2-7; perhaps TRBD1 as D (6 bases). The CDR3 runs to 14 residues. Germline V gives CDR1 MNHEY, CDR2 SVGEGT. V dropped 6 bases and J dropped 5 bases, with 17 bases sitting between them. The CDR3 protein is CASSRVGGRDEQYF. DNA of the CDR3: TGTGCCAGCAGCCGAGTTGGGGGCCGAGACGAGCAGTACTTC.

This clonotype has more than one count but fewer than ten. This chain joins TRBV7-2 and TRBJ2-3; D tentatively reads TRBD1 or TRBD2 (5 bases each). The CDR3 loop spans 16 amino acids. V gave up 2 bases and J gave up 4 bases, with 16 bases separating them. Per germline, CDR1 SGHTA and CDR2 FQGNSA. The CDR3 sequence: CASSLTRGLRADTQYF. CDR3 bases: TGTGCCAGCAGCTTAACCCGGGGCCTGAGGGCAGATACGCAGTATTTT.

The V and J genes are TRBV24-1 and TRBJ2-1, with D hard to call. The germline V gene encodes CDR1 KGHDR and CDR2 SFDVKD. The CDR3 runs 12 residues. The V gene lost 6 bases and the J gene lost 2 bases, with 4 bases spanning the gap. The CDR3 DNA sequence: TGTGCCACCAGTTCTCCCTACAATGAGCAGTTCTTC. This sequence encodes CATSSPYNEQFF.

This clonotype was detected only a few times. The chain has TRBV7-9 and TRBJ2-7, with 7 positions matching TRBD1. With V trimmed by 5 bases and J by 3 bases, 10 bases remained unmatched. Germline CDR1 is SEHNR and CDR2 is FQNEAQ (reference sequence). The CDR3 covers 15 residues. CDR3 sequence: CASSKDREGNYEQYF. The CDR3 nucleotides are TGTGCCAGCAGCAAAGACAGGGAAGGTAACTACGAGCAGTACTTC.

This clonotype was detected many times. The chain joins TRBV14 to TRBJ2-1, with D perhaps given as TRBD1 or TRBD2 (5 bases each). There are 15 residues in the CDR3. Germline lookup yields CDR1 SGHDN and CDR2 FVKESK. V gave up 6 bases and J gave up 7 bases, with 19 bases separating them. CDR3 nucleotides: TGTGCCAGCAGAGAACACGGGACCCCGTGGAATGAGCAGTTCTTC. Translated: CASREHGTPWNEQFF.

This clonotype was found many times. The rearrangement links TRBV20-1 to TRBJ2-5; D is undetermined. CDR1 and CDR2 (germline): DFQATT, SNEGSKA (reference sequence). The CDR3 runs to 12 residues. V lost 2 bases and J 4 bases, leaving 8 bases between the germline ends. The chain's CDR3 is CSARKVGETQYF. The CDR3 nucleotides read TGCAGTGCTAGAAAAGTTGGAGAGACCCAGTACTTC.

The gene calls are TRBV4-3 and TRBJ1-4; 10 nucleotides align to TRBD1. Germline CDR1 is LGHNA and CDR2 is YSLEER. The CDR3 runs 15 residues. The junction had 6 bases not matched to a gene; V was cut back by 4 bases and J by 7 bases. Here the CDR3 reads CASSPRGTGVEKLFF. As DNA, the CDR3 is TGCGCCAGCAGCCCCCGGGGGACAGGGGTTGAAAAACTGTTTTTT.

In this sample, this clonotype turned up a few times. The genes are TRBV12-3 or TRBV12-4 and TRBJ1-4; D is perhaps TRBD1 (6 bases). Trimming left V 3 bases short and J 3 bases short, with 17 bases between. CDR3 size: 17 residues. The CDR3 spells CASSFALGGIANEKLFF. In DNA form, the CDR3 reads TGTGCCAGCAGTTTTGCGTTGGGGGGCATAGCTAATGAAAAACTGTTTTTT.

This clonotype was seen only a few times. The chain uses TRBV7-6 and TRBJ2-2, with 9 bases matching TRBD1. In germline, CDR1 is SGHVS, CDR2 FNYEAQ. V dropped 1 base and J dropped 4; count of bases not matched to a gene: 4. The CDR3 is 16 amino acids. DNA for the CDR3: TGTGCCAGCAGCTTAGGAGCGGGACAGGGCACCGGGGAGCTGTTTTTT. This translates into CASSLGAGQGTGELFF.

The rearrangement joins TRBV6-2 or TRBV6-3 to TRBJ2-7; D unresolved. Germline V gene data show CDR1 as MNHEY and CDR2 as SVGEGT. The CDR3 has 13 amino acids. V lost 2 bases and J lost 2, with 7 bases in between. The CDR3 protein is CASSYTRPYEQYF. Written as DNA, the CDR3 is TGTGCCAGCAGTTACACCAGACCCTACGAGCAGTACTTC.

The genes are TRBV7-9 and TRBJ2-3, with D hard to call. Germline loops: CDR1 SEHNR, CDR2 FQNEAQ (reference sequence). The CDR3 consists of 15 residues. The germline V and J ends were trimmed by 5 bases and 3 bases, with 15 bases remaining between them. CDR3 sequence: CASSPDGSTTDTQYF. The CDR3 coding sequence is TGTGCCAGCAGCCCGGATGGGTCTACAACAGATACGCAGTATTTT.

This clonotype was seen many times. The rearrangement uses TRBV20-1 and TRBJ2-1; TRBD1 matches at 9 bases. The CDR3 contains 16 residues. With V trimmed by 6 bases and J by 1 base, 10 bases remained unmatched. Looked up from germline, CDR1 is DFQATT and CDR2 is SNEGSKA (reference sequence). The CDR3 DNA follows: TGCAGTGCCGACCCCCCGACAGGGGGATCCTACAATGAGCAGTTCTTC. It translates to CSADPPTGGSYNEQFF.